Below are 17 T cell receptor beta chains sequenced from a single sample in a study of T cells in tuberculosis. Clones were read by immunoSEQ multiplex PCR, and TCRdb kept only the in-frame ones, dropping some. Found here are tens of thousands of clones, more than 90% of them singletons; the top ten hold roughly a sixth. Input material: PBMCs. Receptor source: a donor between 10 and 35 years old with latent tuberculosis or without tuberculosis infection. Some clones in this sample may be carry-over from other donors' samples.

The V and J genes are TRBV5-1 and TRBJ2-3; the match to TRBD1 covers 9 bases. Germline CDR1 SGHRS, CDR2 YFSETQ. CDR3 length equals 17 residues. V shed 2 bases, J shed 4 bases, and the junction held 11 bases outside the gene matches. DNA for the CDR3: TGCGCCAGCAGCTTCCCCGGGACAGGGATAGGGGCAGATACGCAGTATTTT. This translates into CASSFPGTGIGADTQYF.

V gene TRBV5-1 combines with J gene TRBJ2-5, with no clear D. Germline V gene sequence: CDR1 SGHRS, CDR2 YFSETQ. This CDR3 has 14 residues. Between the trimmed V and J ends, which lost 0 bases and 3 bases, there was a span of 9 bases. CDR3 in DNA: TGCGCCAGCAGCTTGGCCTCCAGGAAAGAGACCCAGTACTTC. It encodes CASSLASRKETQYF.

The chain links TRBV20-1 to TRBJ1-5, with D unclear. CDR1 and CDR2 (germline): DFQATT, SNEGSKA (reference sequence). Between the trimmed V and J ends, which lost 7 bases and 1 base, there was a span of 5 bases. The CDR3 contains 11 residues. CDR3 sequence: CSVMSNQPQHF. CDR3 in DNA: TGCAGTGTTATGAGCAATCAGCCCCAGCATTTT.

The chain couples TRBV25-1 to TRBJ2-3, with D possibly TRBD1 on 6 matching bases. CDR3 size: 16 residues. V gave up 2 bases and J gave up 0 bases, with 12 bases separating them. Germline V gene data show CDR1 as MGHDK and CDR2 as SYGVNS. The CDR3 DNA sequence: TGTGCCAGCAGTGAAGGAGCAGGGGCTAGCACAGATACGCAGTATTTT. This codes for CASSEGAGASTDTQYF.

This clone came up once. The chain recombines TRBV7-9 with TRBJ2-1; no reliable D call. This CDR3 is 11 amino acids long. Between the trimmed V and J ends, which lost 3 bases and 10 bases, there was a span of 7 bases. CDR1 SEHNR and CDR2 FQNEAQ come from the germline V gene (reference sequence). In nucleotides, the CDR3 is TGTGCCAGCAGCTTCCTCGGGGAGCAGTTCTTC. Amino acids: CASSFLGEQFF.

The chain joins TRBV19 to TRBJ2-5; D possibly corresponds to TRBD2 (6 bases). This CDR3 comprises 16 residues. V was trimmed by 6 bases and J by 5 bases, leaving 22 bases between them. In germline, CDR1 is LNHDA, CDR2 SQIVND (reference sequence). The CDR3 DNA reads as TGTGCCAGTAGCCTCCCGATGGGGGGTGGTAGGGAGACCCAGTACTTC. Amino acid sequence: CASSLPMGGGRETQYF.

CDR3 sequence (DNA): TGTGCCAGCAGTCGGGGTGGCGAGCAGTACTTC. Translation gives CASSRGGEQYF. The chain carries TRBV28 and TRBJ2-7; perhaps TRBD2 as D (5 bases). Trimming shortened V by 5 bases and J by 6 bases, and 8 bases separated the two germline ends. The CDR3 consists of 11 residues. The germline V gene has CDR1 MDHEN and CDR2 SYDVKM.

The chain links TRBV10-1 to TRBJ1-1; D perhaps matches TRBD1 (5 bases). The length of the CDR3 is 17 residues. The ends were cut back, 4 bases at V and 0 bases at J, with 18 bases in the middle. Germline CDR1 and CDR2: WNHNN and SYGVQD (reference sequence). The CDR3 reads CASSGGRVGMMNTEAFF. DNA of the CDR3: TGCGCCAGCAGTGGGGGCAGGGTGGGGATGATGAACACTGAAGCTTTCTTT.

The V call is TRBV5-1, the J call TRBJ2-7; a possible D gene is TRBD2 (6 bases). Germline CDR1 and CDR2: SGHRS and YFSETQ. Trimming pared 5 bases from V and 1 base from J, leaving 7 bases between. The CDR3 consists of 12 residues. The CDR3 is CASRAGSYEQYF. The CDR3, as DNA: TGCGCCAGCAGAGCGGGTTCCTACGAGCAGTACTTC.

The J gene is TRBJ2-6, the V gene TRBV5-4, with no clear D. The CDR3 has 16 amino acids. Per germline, CDR1 SGHNT and CDR2 YYREEE (reference sequence). Deletions cut 9 bases from V and 0 bases from J, with 16 bases between. The CDR3 sequence: CATRPGLSSGANVLTF. In DNA form, the CDR3 reads TGTGCCACCCGACCGGGTCTAAGCTCTGGGGCCAACGTCCTGACTTTC. Full variable domain (outside the CDR3, taken from reference TRBV5-4 and TRBJ2-6): ETGVTQSPTHLIKTRGQQVTLRCSSQSGHNTVSWYQQALGQGPQFIFQYYREEENGRGNFPPRFSGLQFPNYSSELNVNALELDDSALYLCATRPGLSSGANVLTFGAGSRLTVL.

This chain joins TRBV6-1 and TRBJ1-2; D gene ambiguous. Between the trimmed V and J ends, which lost 3 bases and 4 bases, there was a span of 12 bases. CDR1 is MNHNS, CDR2 SASEGT, per germline. The CDR3 loop spans 14 amino acids. The CDR3 spells CASSEVGGIYGYTF. CDR3 sequence (DNA): TGTGCCAGCAGTGAGGTAGGCGGGATCTATGGCTACACCTTC.

The chain employs TRBV30 and TRBJ2-3, with 7 positions matching TRBD2. CDR1 and CDR2 (germline): GTSNPN, SVGIG (reference sequence). The CDR3 covers 14 residues. J was trimmed by 3 bases and V by 1 base; bases with no gene match: 4. The CDR3 DNA reads TGTGCCTGGAGTGCTAGGCGGGGGACAGATACGCAGTATTTT. Protein: CAWSARRGTDTQYF. The whole variable domain, filled in from reference TRBV30 and TRBJ2-3, reads SQTIHQWPATLVQPVGSPLSLECTVEGTSNPNLYWYRQAAGRGLQLLFYSVGIGQISSEVPQNLSASRPQDRQFILSSKKLLLSDSGFYLCAWSARRGTDTQYFGPGTRLTVL.

The chain combines TRBV9 with TRBJ1-3; 7 bases map to TRBD1. CDR1 is SGDLS and CDR2 is YYNGEE in the germline V gene. J was trimmed by 0 bases and V by 1 base; bases with no gene match: 4. The CDR3 is 16 residues long. CDR3 loop: CASSVKTGFSGNTIYF. The CDR3, as DNA: TGTGCCAGCAGCGTAAAGACAGGGTTCTCTGGAAACACCATATATTTT.

This rearrangement joins TRBV6-5 to TRBJ1-1; TRBD1 might be the D (5 bases). Germline V gene lookup returns CDR1 MNHEY and CDR2 SVGAGI. V lost 5 bases and J 6 bases, leaving 10 bases between the germline ends. This CDR3 region has 12 residues. The DNA of the CDR3 is TGTGCCAGCAGTCGTGGGGGGTCTGAAGCTTTCTTT. This codes for CASSRGGSEAFF.

The rearrangement links TRBV30 to TRBJ2-3; D is possibly TRBD1 (6 bases). The CDR3 is 15 amino acids. CDR1 and CDR2 from the germline V gene are GTSNPN and SVGIG (reference sequence). With 3 bases removed from V and 4 bases from J, the gap between germline ends came to 17 bases. In DNA form, the CDR3 reads TGTGCCTGGAGCGGCGGCAGGGGAATCGCAGATACGCAGTATTTT. This sequence encodes CAWSGGRGIADTQYF. The complete variable domain, with remaining parts taken from reference TRBV30 and TRBJ2-3, reads SQTIHQWPATLVQPVGSPLSLECTVEGTSNPNLYWYRQAAGRGLQLLFYSVGIGQISSEVPQNLSASRPQDRQFILSSKKLLLSDSGFYLCAWSGGRGIADTQYFGPGTRLTVL.

The V call is TRBV18, the J call TRBJ1-3; 12 bases match TRBD1. J gave up 0 bases and V 5 bases, and 11 bases lay outside the gene matches. CDR3 size: 19 residues. Germline V gene data show CDR1 as KGHSH and CDR2 as LQKENI. The CDR3 protein is CASSRGQGAVFFSGNTIYF. The CDR3 coding sequence is TGTGCCAGCTCAAGGGGACAGGGGGCTGTCTTTTTCTCTGGAAACACCATATATTTT.

The rearrangement joins TRBV4-1 to TRBJ2-1; tentative D call: TRBD2 (6 bases). V was shortened by 3 bases and J by 1 base, with 16 bases between the two germline ends. CDR1 MGHRA and CDR2 YSYEKL come from the germline V gene. There are 17 residues in the CDR3. The CDR3 loop reads CASSHPPAGTSYNEQFF. The DNA of the CDR3 is TGCGCCAGCAGCCACCCCCCCGCCGGGACTTCCTACAATGAGCAGTTCTTC.